This TCR beta chain is from a study of cytomegalovirus exposure and HLA in healthy donors (dated by TCRdb to 2015 to 2018). Broadly, across the study: An earlier analysis of several hundred of the donors reported 250 to 300 Gb of sequence data and 117 million unique TCR beta sequences from roughly 200 million T cells. An early release that covered several hundred HLA-typed donors contained about 290 gigabases of sequencing data and 75 million to 100 million unique TCR sequences. Of the roughly 400 genotyped donors, about 80% fell in the genetic ancestry cluster associated with self-reported Caucasian donors. The aim of the study was to test whether cataloging public T cell receptors could identify signatures of past pathogen exposure. The study profiled the T cell repertoires of under 700 subjects by immunosequencing and related them to cytomegalovirus serostatus. A separate validation cohort of some 130 different subjects was used in addition to the approximately 700-subject first cohort. The study combined high-throughput TCR immunosequencing, statistical association of individual TCRs with disease status, and machine learning to predict cytomegalovirus infection status. A later analysis re-analyzed previously published TCR beta repertoires from 600 to 850 donors and added high-resolution HLA genotyping to study TCR occurrence patterns. Rather than using new phenotypic data, the later analysis identified candidate immune exposures from TCR beta sequences and from how often those sequences occurred across donors. An earlier analysis of 587 of the donors applied high-throughput TCR beta sequencing to assess whether each TCR beta V gene segment acted as functional or pseudogenic. Donor age, sex, ethnicity and CMV serostatus were compiled together with the repertoire data. In a later genetic analysis, genome-wide SNP genotypes for about 65% of the roughly 700 donors were used, and that subset was treated as a discovery cohort. All discovery cohort repertoires had been generated using a single sequencing platform. HLA typing covered class I and class II loci at four-digit resolution. Typing coverage varied by locus: about 620-640 donors for A, B, C, DRB1 and DQB1; more than 500 for DQA1; 606 for DPA1; roughly 470 for DPB1. Because of strong linkage in the cohort, a few DR-DQ haplotypes were treated as single units for association and clustering. On average, roughly 200,000 unique TCR beta nucleotide sequences were sequenced per donor among about 400 genotyped donors of the cohort, with roughly 18% of those sequences being non-productive. Points the paper makes about the study in general: When HLA alleles, especially DR and DQ, strongly co-occurred, TCR associations were difficult to assign to individual alleles. Across donors, most TCR sequences were observed very rarely, whereas some public TCRs were present in many individuals. The classifier was reported to diagnose cytomegalovirus status with high specificity and sensitivity in both the original cohort and the validation cohort. Linkage disequilibrium might explain the correlated functional status among segregating V segments, but an unknown experimental factor could not be ruled out. According to a later analysis, most CMV-associated TCR beta chains appeared to be HLA-restricted, and the HLA associations seemed to be driven largely by CMV exposure. A further reported finding was that TCR beta sequences accurately predicted the HLA-A and HLA-B alleles for most subjects in the first cohort. The authors suggested that the approach could potentially be extended to other disease states and immunological phenotypes. In a later analysis, several top co-occurrence clusters were reported to appear linked to parvovirus B19, influenza, CMV and Epstein-Barr virus. At a false discovery rate of 0.05, a later analysis linked 16,951 TCR beta sequences to specific HLA alleles. According to a later analysis, TCR association rates differed among HLA loci, with DRB1 alleles showing the most associated TCRs and HLA-C alleles showing the fewest. The only immune exposure information available for the cohort was CMV serostatus. An earlier analysis of approximately 530 of the donors showed that most TCR beta V segments appeared in productive rearrangements either about 87% or about 30% of the time, which broadly matched IMGT annotations. Sequencing depth was assumed to be roughly uniform across donors in the presence/absence analyses, though that assumption may not hold. Because the 87-base-pair reads could not distinguish some IMGT-functional V segments, including TRBV6-2 and TRBV6-3, those segments were excluded. Because HLA typing was unavailable for some donors at each locus, only the typed subset was used in association tests. Only TCR beta chains were sequenced in this cohort, and the absence of alpha or paired-chain data limited detectable features. A few of the identified cytomegalovirus-associated TCR beta chains were confirmed in vitro to be specific for cytomegalovirus antigens. A later analysis found that HLA-associated TCR beta chains were more clonally expanded and had lower generation probabilities than equally common non-associated chains. Because counts were too low, some 17 rarely observed V segments, including chromosome 9 orphons, were left out of the earlier analysis of approximately 580 of the donors. In a later genetic analysis, a missense DCLRE1C variant was associated with V-gene and J-gene trimming of TCR beta chains, and the association was replicated in an independent cohort. A cluster of highly shared sequence variants was judged likely to be a technical artifact of the sequencing pipeline. According to a later genetic analysis, donors in an Asian-associated ancestry cluster had fewer N-insertions in productive TCRs than the approximately 650-donor mean. In the study, about 150 TCR beta chains were listed as associated with cytomegalovirus.

In total, 630 or so healthy bone marrow donors made up the cohort. All cohort members were sampled while nominally healthy, although unrecorded immune exposures were likely present. The donor was CMV seronegative and was included in the group of hundreds of seronegative cohort members. Every donor gave a peripheral blood sample, and the peripheral blood mononuclear cells from that sample were used for TCR beta sequencing. The Qiagen DNeasy Blood Extraction Kit was used to extract genomic DNA from the blood cell samples. On this clone: No cognate antigen has been identified for it. Base-call qualities are not available, and no considerably larger clone is one nucleotide away.

Reading from cysteine to phenylalanine, the CDR3 counts 15 amino acids. Just CDR3 DNA is preserved here, 45 bases in frame from base 1. According to the germline V gene (reference sequence), CDR1 reads SGHAT and CDR2 reads FQDESV. Unmatched junction bases come to 8, with V trimmed by 5 bases and J by 5 bases. Preparation of the library involved the immunoSEQ multiplex PCR assay. For the multiplex PCR, a mixture combining 60 forward primers for TCR Vbeta segments and 13 reverse primers for TCR Jbeta segments was used. A multiplex PCR assay on genomic DNA amplified the CDR3 region of rearranged TCR beta genes. The Illumina HiSeq System was used to sequence the amplified TCR beta libraries as 87-base-pair reads. As for the original processing: A later analysis counted tens of millions of unique TCR beta chains across the 550 to 750 repertoires, and some 11 million of these chains were shared by at least two donors. A nearest-neighbor algorithm error-corrected the raw reads and collapsed the reads into unique sequences, merging closely related sequences to remove PCR and sequencing errors. CDR3 sequences were aligned to IMGT reference sequences to assign V, D and J gene segments. For a sequence to be retained, a match of at least six nucleotides was required to both a V gene segment and a J gene segment. Rearrangements were classified as productive when the CDR3 lacked stop codons and remained in frame with V and J, and all other rearrangements were classified as non-productive. CDR3 was defined according to IMGT convention as the region running from the second conserved V-encoded cysteine to the conserved J-encoded phenylalanine. The earlier analysis of about 640 of the donors excluded any sequence lacking an unambiguous match to a single V gene segment. In an earlier analysis of approximately 500 of the donors, a V segment was called functional when productive rearrangements were above 56.7%, and segregating when the standard deviation between donors exceeded 5%. A statistical classification framework was built for diagnosing cytomegalovirus status from the catalog of TCR beta chain sequences. In a later analysis, V and J genes were assigned by comparing TCR nucleotide sequences against IMGT/GENE-DB human TR gene sequences. Using the TCRdist pipeline, a later analysis assigned CDR3 sequences along with most-parsimonious VDJ recombination scenarios. In a later analysis, every TCR beta chain was defined by the combination of its CDR3 amino acid sequence and its V-gene family, and reads without a unique V-gene family were dropped. In a later analysis, 450 to 600 highly shared, low-generation-probability nucleotide sequences were removed to address suspected cross-contamination and a sequencing artifact. In a later analysis, a clonal expansion index for each public chain was calculated from normalized within-repertoire ranks of inferred template counts. Generation probabilities in a later analysis came from a VDJ recombination model fitted to out-of-frame rearrangements, and those results were checked against IGoR. In a later analysis, hypergeometric tests were used to score TCR-TCR, TCR-HLA and TCR-CMV co-occurrence, with a repertoire-size bias correction applied to TCR pairs. In a later analysis, false discovery rates were estimated by permuting HLA or CMV assignments 20 times. In a later analysis, co-occurring TCRs were grouped with DBSCAN, and TCRdist sequence similarity was added when clustering was performed within HLA-allele-positive subsets. For co-occurrence clustering, repertoires with fewer than 30,000 or more than 120,000 public chains were excluded, along with roughly 5 repertoires with anomalous nucleotide sharing. What TCRdb holds here is the immuneACCESS table cut down to in-frame rearrangements. Part of the clones is not present; checked against another copy, under half of the missing clones reflect an unresolved V gene, and the others are unexplained. That table furnishes V, J and clone size, whereas the DNA furnished D and trimming. The sample has 65,000 to 90,000 clones on record, 86% of them singletons. The top ten clonotypes cover about 2.1% of the sample.

The sample comprised PBMCs. The TCR comes from a woman younger than 45 in good health and CMV-seronegative. This chain joins TRBV11-1 to TRBJ1-1, and 10 bases in between align with TRBD1. Here the CDR3 is given as CASSQDRGRWTEAFF. The nucleotide sequence is TGTGCCAGCAGCCAGGACAGGGGGAGATGGACTGAAGCTTTCTTT.